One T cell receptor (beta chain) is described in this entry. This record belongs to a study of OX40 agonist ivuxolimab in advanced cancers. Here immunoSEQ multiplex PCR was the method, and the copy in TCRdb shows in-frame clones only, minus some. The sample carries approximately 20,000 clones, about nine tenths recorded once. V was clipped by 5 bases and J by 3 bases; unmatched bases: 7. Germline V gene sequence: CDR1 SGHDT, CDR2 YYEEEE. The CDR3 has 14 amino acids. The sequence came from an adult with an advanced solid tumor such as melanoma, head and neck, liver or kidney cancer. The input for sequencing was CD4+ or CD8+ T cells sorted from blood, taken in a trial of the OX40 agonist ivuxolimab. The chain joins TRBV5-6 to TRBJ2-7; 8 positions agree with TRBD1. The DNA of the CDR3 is TGTGCCAGCAGTTCCGGACAGGGCCACTACGAGCAGTACTTC. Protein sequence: CASSSGQGHYEQYF.